Following are 4 T cell receptor beta chains from one sample sequenced in a study of spatial heterogeneity in lung cancer. TCRdb fed the 5' RACE reads into MiXCR, producing one record per CDR3 protein. The sample carries over 90,000 distinct CDR3 sequences, over 8.5% recorded once. Time point noted: sample taken at primary tumor resection. In each case, whole RNA from tumor, nontumor lung or frozen PBMC was sequenced unsorted. The input for sequencing was PBMCs, taken at surgery. These receptors were collected from a male donor with early-stage non-small cell lung cancer.

This clonotype was recorded at least ten times. The rearrangement links TRBV29-1 to TRBJ2-7; TRBD1 might be the D (7 bases). There are 12 residues in the CDR3. Germline CDR1 SQVTM, CDR2 ANQGSEA. The V gene lost 3 bases and the J gene lost 8 bases, with 14 bases spanning the gap. CDR3 protein: CSVEYRGGQQYF. CDR3 in DNA: TGCAGCGTTGAGTACAGGGGAGGCCAGCAGTACTTC.

This clonotype was picked up a small number of times. The chain couples TRBV4-2 to TRBJ1-1; 9 nucleotides line up with TRBD1. The CDR3 spans 15 residues. Trimming cost V 4 bases and J 0 bases; bases outside gene matches: 3. Germline CDR1 and CDR2: LGHNA and YNFKEQ. The CDR3 DNA follows: TGTGCCAGCAGCCGAGGGACAGGGTTGAACACTGAAGCTTTCTTT. Translating gives CASSRGTGLNTEAFF.

The chain employs TRBV28 and TRBJ2-7, with TRBD2 identical over 11 bases. The ends lost 10 bases at V and 7 bases at J; junction bases unmatched: 18. The CDR3 covers 16 residues. CDR1 is MDHEN, CDR2 SYDVKM, per germline. The CDR3 bases are TGTGCCACCCGAATACGAGGTAGCGGGGGGGCTAGAGAGCAGTACTTC. Amino acid sequence: CATRIRGSGGAREQYF.

This clonotype was counted at least ten times. The gene calls are TRBV29-1 and TRBJ2-2, with TRBD1 identical over 8 bases. Per the germline V gene, CDR1 is SQVTM and CDR2 is ANQGSEA. The CDR3 loop spans 15 amino acids. Trimming removed 4 bases from V and 1 base from J; junction bases left unmatched: 5. The CDR3 region is CSVGGRGQNTGELFF. CDR3 DNA sequence: TGCAGCGTTGGCGGCAGGGGGCAGAACACCGGGGAGCTGTTTTTT.